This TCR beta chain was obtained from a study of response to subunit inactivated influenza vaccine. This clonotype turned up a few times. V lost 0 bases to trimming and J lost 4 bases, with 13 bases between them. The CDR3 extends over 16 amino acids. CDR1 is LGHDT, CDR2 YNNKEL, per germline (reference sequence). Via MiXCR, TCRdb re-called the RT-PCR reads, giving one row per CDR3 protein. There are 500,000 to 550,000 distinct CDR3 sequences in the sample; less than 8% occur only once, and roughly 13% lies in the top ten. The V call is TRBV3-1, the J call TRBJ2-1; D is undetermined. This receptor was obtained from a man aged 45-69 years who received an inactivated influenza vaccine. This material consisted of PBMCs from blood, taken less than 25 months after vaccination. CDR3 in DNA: TGTGCCAGCAGCCAAGATCTATTGGCAGAGTACAATGAGCAGTTCTTC. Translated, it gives CASSQDLLAEYNEQFF.